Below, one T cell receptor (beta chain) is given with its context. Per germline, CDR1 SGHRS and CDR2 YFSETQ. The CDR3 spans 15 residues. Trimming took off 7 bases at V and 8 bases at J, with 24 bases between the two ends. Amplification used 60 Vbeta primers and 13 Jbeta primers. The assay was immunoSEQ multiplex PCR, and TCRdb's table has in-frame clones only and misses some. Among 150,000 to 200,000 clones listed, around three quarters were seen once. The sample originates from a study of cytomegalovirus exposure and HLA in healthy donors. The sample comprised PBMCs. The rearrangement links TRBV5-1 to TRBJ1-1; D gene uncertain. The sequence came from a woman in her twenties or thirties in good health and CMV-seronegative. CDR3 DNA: TGCGCCAGCTGGGGTGACGCGGGTGGTAGGAACGAAGCTTTCTTT. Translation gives CASWGDAGGRNEAFF.